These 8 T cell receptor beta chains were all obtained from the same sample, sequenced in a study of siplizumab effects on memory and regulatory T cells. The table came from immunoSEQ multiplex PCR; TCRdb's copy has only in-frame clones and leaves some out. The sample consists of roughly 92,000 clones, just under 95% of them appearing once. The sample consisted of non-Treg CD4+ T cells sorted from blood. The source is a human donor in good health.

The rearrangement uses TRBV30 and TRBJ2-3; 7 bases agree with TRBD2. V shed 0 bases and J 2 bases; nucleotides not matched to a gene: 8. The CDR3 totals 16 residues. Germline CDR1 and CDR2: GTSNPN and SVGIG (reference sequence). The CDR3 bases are TGTGCCTGGAGTGTACGGTGGGAGGGCCCCACAGATACGCAGTATTTT. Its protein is CAWSVRWEGPTDTQYF.

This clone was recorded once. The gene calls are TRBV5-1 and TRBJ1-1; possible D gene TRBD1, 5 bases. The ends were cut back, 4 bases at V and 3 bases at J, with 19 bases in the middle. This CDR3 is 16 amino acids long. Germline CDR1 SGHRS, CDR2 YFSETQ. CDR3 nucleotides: TGCGCCAGCAGCCGCCGGTGGGGCGGAAGGGACACTGAAGCTTTCTTT. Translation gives CASSRRWGGRDTEAFF.

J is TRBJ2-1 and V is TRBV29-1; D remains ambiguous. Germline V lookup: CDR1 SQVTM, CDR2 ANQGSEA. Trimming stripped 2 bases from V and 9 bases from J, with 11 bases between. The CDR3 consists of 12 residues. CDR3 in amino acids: CSVEMWAPEQFF. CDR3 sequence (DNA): TGCAGCGTTGAAATGTGGGCGCCTGAGCAGTTCTTC.

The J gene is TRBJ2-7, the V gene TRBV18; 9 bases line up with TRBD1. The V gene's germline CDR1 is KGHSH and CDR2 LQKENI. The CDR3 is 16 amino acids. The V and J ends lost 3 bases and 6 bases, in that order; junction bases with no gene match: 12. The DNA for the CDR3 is TGTGCCAGCTCACCTCTTATCGGGACAGGGAAGTCCGAGCAGTACTTC. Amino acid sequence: CASSPLIGTGKSEQYF.

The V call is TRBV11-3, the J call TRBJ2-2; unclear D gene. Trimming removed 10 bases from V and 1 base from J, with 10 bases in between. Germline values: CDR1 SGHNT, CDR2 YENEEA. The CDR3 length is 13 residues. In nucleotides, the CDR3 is TGTGCCACCACCAAGGGGAACACCGGGGAGCTGTTTTTT. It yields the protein CATTKGNTGELFF.

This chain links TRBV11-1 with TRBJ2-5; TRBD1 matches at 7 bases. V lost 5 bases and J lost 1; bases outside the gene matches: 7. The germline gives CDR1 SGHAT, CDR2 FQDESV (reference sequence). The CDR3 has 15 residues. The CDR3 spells CASSRQGAAQETQYF. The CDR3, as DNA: TGTGCCAGCAGCAGACAGGGAGCGGCCCAAGAGACCCAGTACTTC. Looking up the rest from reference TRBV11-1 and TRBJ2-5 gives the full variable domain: EAEVAQSPRYKITEKSQAVAFWCDPISGHATLYWYRQILGQGPELLVQFQDESVVDDSQLPKDRFSAERLKGVDSTLKIQPAELGDSAMYLCASSRQGAAQETQYFGPGTRLLVL.

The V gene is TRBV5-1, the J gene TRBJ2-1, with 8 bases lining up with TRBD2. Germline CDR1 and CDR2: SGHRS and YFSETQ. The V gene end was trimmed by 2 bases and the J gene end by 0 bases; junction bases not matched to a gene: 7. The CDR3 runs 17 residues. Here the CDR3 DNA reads TGCGCCAGCAGCTTTACAAGTGCGGGAGGCTCCTACAATGAGCAGTTCTTC. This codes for CASSFTSAGGSYNEQFF. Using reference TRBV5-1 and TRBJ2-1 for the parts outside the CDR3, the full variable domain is KAGVTQTPRYLIKTRGQQVTLSCSPISGHRSVSWYQQTPGQGLQFLFEYFSETQRNKGNFPGRFSGRQFSNSRSEMNVSTLELGDSALYLCASSFTSAGGSYNEQFFGPGTRLTVL.

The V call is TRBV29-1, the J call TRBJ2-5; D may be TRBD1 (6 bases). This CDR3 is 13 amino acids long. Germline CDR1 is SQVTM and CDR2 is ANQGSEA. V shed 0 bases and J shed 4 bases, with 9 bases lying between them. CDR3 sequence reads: CSVEEGAGETQYF. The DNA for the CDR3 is TGCAGCGTTGAAGAGGGGGCTGGAGAGACCCAGTACTTC.